This T cell receptor beta chain was captured by sequencing in a study of cytomegalovirus exposure and HLA in healthy donors. PCR involved 60 Vbeta and 13 Jbeta primers. The method was immunoSEQ multiplex PCR; TCRdb's version includes in-frame clones alone and lacks a portion of them. Seen here are about 120,000 clones, around 74% observed once, and the top ten hold over 25%. The sample consisted of PBMCs. This clonotype was obtained from a man between 60 and 70 years old in good health and CMV-seropositive.

The DNA for the CDR3 is TGTGCCATCAGTGGGAGGGCAGGGGGTAAGAACACTGAAGCTTTCTTT. Amino acids: CAISGRAGGKNTEAFF. The chain carries TRBV10-3 and TRBJ1-1, with 7 positions matching TRBD1. There are 16 residues in the CDR3. Unmatched junction bases numbered 9, after V lost 4 bases and J lost 1 base. Germline V lookup: CDR1 ENHRY, CDR2 SYGVKD.